This section outlines one TCR beta chain sequence together with its context. CDR3 length: 14 residues. Germline-derived CDR1 and CDR2 are SQVTM and ANQGSEA. V lost 6 bases, J lost 4 bases, and 7 bases stayed unmatched. Primers used in a second PCR of roughly 7 to 12 cycles were a sample-barcoded 5' primer and a J-beta primer mix. MiXCR, run by TCRdb on the 5' RACE reads, gives a single entry per CDR3 protein. The sample holds around 2 million distinct CDR3 sequences, roughly two fifths seen once. This sample is part of a study of blood T cells in healthy people across ages. V is TRBV29-1 and J is TRBJ2-1; 9 nucleotides agree with TRBD1. The sequencing sample was made of blood. This clonotype was sampled from a human donor in good health. The CDR3 region is CSVRDRVGYNEQFF. DNA of the CDR3: TGCAGCGTAAGGGACAGGGTAGGGTACAATGAGCAGTTCTTC.